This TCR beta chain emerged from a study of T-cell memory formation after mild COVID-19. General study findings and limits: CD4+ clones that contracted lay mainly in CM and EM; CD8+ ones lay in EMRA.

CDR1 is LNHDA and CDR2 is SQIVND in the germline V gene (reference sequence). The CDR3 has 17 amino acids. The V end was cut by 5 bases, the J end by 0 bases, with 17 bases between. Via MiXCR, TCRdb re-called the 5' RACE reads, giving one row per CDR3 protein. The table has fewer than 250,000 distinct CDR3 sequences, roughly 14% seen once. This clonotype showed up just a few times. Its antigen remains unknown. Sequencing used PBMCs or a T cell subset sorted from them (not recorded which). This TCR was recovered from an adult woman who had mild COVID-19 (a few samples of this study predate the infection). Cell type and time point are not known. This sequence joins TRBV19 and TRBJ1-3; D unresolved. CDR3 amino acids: CASSATQNQLSGNTIYF. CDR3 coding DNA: TGTGCCAGTAGTGCAACCCAAAACCAGCTCTCTGGAAACACCATATATTTT.